Detailed here is one TCR beta chain. The data belong to a study of blood T cell repertoires in COVID-19. Overall study context: Material from acute and convalescent COVID-19 was sourced from the United States, Italy and Spain.

The age range of participants was about 18 to 89 years, with residence in about 25 US areas. Donors in Cohort 3 who had recovered were those with two negative PCRs, healthcare professional clearance, or resolution of their symptoms. Authors' data handling: Reference gene primer amplification gave nucleated cell count estimates. Here immunoSEQ multiplex PCR was the method, and the copy in TCRdb shows in-frame clones only, minus some. That table furnishes V, J and clone size, whereas the DNA furnished D and trimming. The data contain 280,000 or so clones, around 85% of them singletons. The V and J ends lost 2 bases and 5 bases respectively, with 8 bases between them. Germline CDR1 and CDR2: SEHNR and FQNEAQ (reference sequence). CDR3 length: 13 residues.

Sequenced: PBMCs or T cells enriched from blood (not recorded which). The TCR was taken from a woman between 45 and 65 years old who had recovered from COVID-19. V usage is TRBV7-9 and J usage is TRBJ2-3; D unresolved. The CDR3 DNA reads as TGTGCCAGCAGCTTATCCCGACTAGATACGCAGTATTTT. The encoded protein is CASSLSRLDTQYF. Looking up the rest from reference TRBV7-9 and TRBJ2-3 gives the full variable domain: DTGVSQNPRHKITKRGQNVTFRCDPISEHNRLYWYRQTLGQGPEFLTYFQNEAQLEKSRLLSDRFSAERPKGSFSTLEIQRTEQGDSAMYLCASSLSRLDTQYFGPGTRLTVL.